A selection of T cell receptor beta chains follows, all from one sample in a study of T-cell reconstitution after alpha-beta-depleted transplantation in children. One entry per CDR3 protein, called by TCRdb with MiXCR from the PCR reads. The profile shows about 310,000 distinct CDR3 sequences, approximately 23% of them singletons. The sample in question was PBMCs, mostly from graft donor cells, obtained 180 days after TCRalphabeta/CD19-depleted stem cell transplant. The receptors come from a male patient younger than 18 who had a stem cell transplant for acute lymphoblastic leukemia, so the T cells may come from the graft donor. CDR3s include the opening cysteine and the closing phenylalanine or tryptophan. A D gene is named only where the DNA matches it firmly. Where a row states a size, it is once, few, many or the class of an expanded clone; other rows omit it.

v_gene	d_gene	j_gene	abundance	CDR3aa	CDR3nt
TRBV20-1	-	TRBJ1-2	-	CSAPDRWSYGYTF	TGCAGTGCCCCGGACAGATGGTCCTATGGCTACACCTTC
TRBV7-6	TRBD1	TRBJ1-2	-	CASSFTGGSSNYGYTF	TGTGCCAGCAGCTTCACAGGGGGCTCGTCTAACTATGGCTACACCTTC
TRBV10-1	-	TRBJ2-1	-	CASSEYRNVVNEQFF	TGCGCCAGCAGTGAGTACCGCAATGTTGTCAATGAGCAGTTCTTC
TRBV6-5	-	TRBJ2-3	-	CASSYHGLTTSTDTQYF	TGTGCCAGCAGTTACCATGGGTTAACCACTAGCACAGATACGCAGTATTTT
TRBV9	-	TRBJ2-1	-	CASSPLGGYNEQFF	TGTGCCAGCAGCCCTCTGGGGGGCTACAATGAGCAGTTCTTC
TRBV7-2	-	TRBJ2-7	many	CASSFSVSYEQYF	TGTGCCAGCAGCTTTTCGGTTTCCTACGAGCAGTACTTC
TRBV5-1	-	TRBJ1-1	few	CASSFTLGSGNTEAFF	TGCGCCAGCAGCTTTACCCTAGGCTCTGGGAACACTGAAGCTTTCTTT
TRBV15	-	TRBJ2-7	-	CATSRDTNREQYF	TGTGCCACCAGCAGAGATACCAATAGGGAGCAGTACTTC
TRBV7-2	-	TRBJ2-7	-	CASSNQDGYYEQYF	TGTGCCAGCAGCAATCAGGACGGCTACTACGAGCAGTACTTC
TRBV18	TRBD2	TRBJ2-3	few	CASSPSISGRSTDTQYF	TGTGCCAGCTCACCTTCGATTAGCGGGAGGTCCACAGATACGCAGTATTTT
TRBV7-8	TRBD1	TRBJ1-6	once	CASSLDRALNYPYNSPLHF	TGTGCCAGCAGCTTGGACAGGGCCCTTAATTACCCTTATAATTCACCCCTCCACTTT
TRBV9	-	TRBJ2-1	-	CASSGSPLPNNEQFF	TGTGCCAGCAGCGGATCTCCCTTGCCCAACAATGAGCAGTTCTTC
TRBV20-1	TRBD2	TRBJ2-7	-	CCARDRLPGTSPYEQYF	TGCTGTGCTAGAGATCGCCTCCCGGGGACTAGCCCATACGAGCAGTACTTC
TRBV28	-	TRBJ2-7	-	CASRRWDSSYEQYF	TGTGCCAGCAGGAGGTGGGACTCTTCCTACGAGCAGTACTTC
TRBV7-9	TRBD2	TRBJ2-7	-	CVLAGGYEQYF	TGTGTCCTAGCGGGAGGGTACGAGCAGTACTTC
TRBV24-1	-	TRBJ2-7	-	CATSDPTYSYEQYF	TGTGCCACCAGTGATCCAACCTACTCCTACGAGCAGTACTTC
TRBV5-5	TRBD1	TRBJ1-5	-	CASSFDRVIAHSNQPQHF	TGTGCCAGCAGCTTTGACAGGGTAATAGCGCATAGCAATCAGCCCCAGCATTTT
TRBV20-1	TRBD2	TRBJ2-3	-	CSARGKTSGSRIGTDTQYF	TGCAGTGCTAGAGGGAAGACTAGCGGGAGTAGGATCGGCACAGATACGCAGTATTTT
TRBV27	TRBD1	TRBJ1-5	-	CASPPGTGEKGTKDQPQHF	TGTGCCAGCCCCCCCGGGACAGGGGAAAAAGGCACTAAAGATCAGCCCCAGCATTTT
TRBV24-1	-	TRBJ2-1	few	CATSDLNYNEQFF	TGTGCCACCAGTGATTTGAACTACAATGAGCAGTTCTTC
TRBV29-1	-	TRBJ1-1	few	CSVAPDSTVNTEAFF	TGCAGCGTTGCGCCTGATTCGACAGTAAACACTGAAGCTTTCTTT
TRBV7-9	TRBD2	TRBJ2-1	-	CASSFLAGGVNEQFF	TGTGCCAGCAGCTTTCTAGCGGGAGGGGTCAATGAGCAGTTCTTC
TRBV9	TRBD2	TRBJ2-2	few	CASSVEPGGPDTGELFF	TGTGCCAGCAGCGTAGAGCCGGGAGGGCCGGACACCGGGGAGCTGTTTTTT
TRBV20-1	-	TRBJ1-2	-	CSARDPLPSDYGYTF	TGCAGTGCTAGAGATCCGCTCCCGAGTGACTATGGCTACACCTTC
TRBV7-6	TRBD1	TRBJ1-2	-	CASSLATGHPNYGYTF	TGTGCCAGCAGCTTAGCGACAGGGCATCCTAACTATGGCTACACCTTC
TRBV20-1	-	TRBJ2-7	-	CSASFRDTFSYEQYF	TGCAGTGCCAGTTTCCGGGACACCTTCTCCTACGAGCAGTACTTC
TRBV16	-	TRBJ1-5	-	CASSQDSDSNQPQHF	TGTGCCAGTAGCCAAGACAGCGATAGCAATCAGCCCCAGCATTTT
TRBV20-1	-	TRBJ2-1	-	CSARNGPFSYNEQFF	TGCAGTGCTAGGAACGGTCCCTTCTCCTACAATGAGCAGTTCTTC
TRBV7-9	TRBD2	TRBJ2-3	-	CASSARGGRSPDTQYF	TGTGCCAGCAGCGCGAGGGGCGGGAGGTCCCCAGATACGCAGTATTTT
TRBV12-3/TRBV12-4	-	TRBJ2-7	few	CASSLIQDLSYEQYF	TGTGCCAGCAGTCTAATACAGGACCTTTCCTACGAGCAGTACTTC
TRBV24-1	TRBD2	TRBJ2-1	-	CATSDLLAGVFEQFF	TGTGCCACCAGTGATTTACTAGCGGGAGTCTTTGAGCAGTTCTTC
TRBV19	-	TRBJ2-1	few	CASTPSGPTVKFF	TGTGCCAGTACGCCCTCGGGCCCAACCGTGAAGTTCTTC
TRBV20-1	TRBD2	TRBJ2-3	-	CSARAWGRAADTQYF	TGCAGTGCTAGAGCATGGGGGAGGGCCGCAGATACGCAGTATTTT
TRBV7-9	-	TRBJ2-7	many	CASSSRYEQYF	TGTGCCAGCAGTTCCCGGTACGAGCAGTACTTC
TRBV7-3	TRBD1	TRBJ2-6	-	CASSLTVTGSGANVLTF	TGTGCCAGCAGCTTAACGGTGACAGGGTCTGGGGCCAACGTCCTGACTTTC
TRBV20-1	-	TRBJ2-7	-	CSAKWRTDYEQYF	TGCAGTGCTAAGTGGAGGACAGACTACGAGCAGTACTTC
TRBV20-1	TRBD2	TRBJ2-7	-	CSCGTTSYEQYF	TGCAGTTGCGGGACTACATCCTACGAGCAGTACTTC
TRBV5-1	-	TRBJ2-7	few	CASSLVSGRGPNEQYF	TGCGCCAGCAGCTTGGTTAGTGGGAGAGGACCTAACGAGCAGTACTTC
TRBV7-6	TRBD1	TRBJ1-6	-	CASSPRTGGSYNSPLHF	TGTGCCAGCAGCCCGCGGACAGGGGGAAGCTATAATTCACCCCTCCACTTT
TRBV4-1	-	TRBJ1-1	many	CASSQGREAFF	TGCGCCAGCAGCCAAGGGAGAGAAGCTTTCTTT